This T cell receptor (beta chain) derives from a study of blood T cell repertoires in COVID-19. Study context: T cells, B-cell-depleted T cells, or PBMCs provided the cDNA or gDNA that served as material.

Per the original data handling: Quantification of nucleated cells was approximated via reference gene primer amplification. Libraries were prepared by immunoSEQ multiplex PCR; TCRdb keeps only in-frame clonotypes and omits some of them. From that table come the V and J calls and clone size; the DNA was used to work out D and trimming. The sample holds more than 200,000 clones, 84% seen once. Seattle patients were enrolled during active infection and followed longitudinally. This CDR3 is 13 amino acids long. Germline V gives CDR1 SGHTS, CDR2 YDEGEE. The V end was cut by 3 bases, the J end by 4 bases, with 10 bases between.

The source is a woman aged 80 or over with COVID-19, enrolled during active disease. The sample was peripheral blood. J is TRBJ1-2 and V is TRBV5-8, with D perhaps matching TRBD1 (6 bases). In DNA, the CDR3 is TGTGCCAGCAGCTCGAGGGGGTCCTATGGCTACACCTTC. Residues: CASSSRGSYGYTF.